A single count supports the clone carrying this T cell receptor beta chain. The data originate from a study of control samples from healthy donors and cancer patients. Measured with immunoSEQ multiplex PCR; TCRdb has only the in-frame clones, and not every one. The table has more than 100,000 clones, around 90% seen once; the top ten hold almost 2.5%. The germline gives CDR1 LNHDA, CDR2 SQIVND (reference sequence). V lost 5 bases to trimming and J lost 5 bases, with 10 bases between them. The CDR3 extends over 13 amino acids. The sequenced material came from blood. The clonotype comes from a man between 18 and 29 years old in good health. The chain is built from TRBV19 and TRBJ1-5; perhaps TRBD1 as D (5 bases). The CDR3 sequence: CASSLQGDQPQHF. CDR3 nucleotide sequence: TGTGCCAGTAGTTTGCAGGGCGATCAGCCCCAGCATTTT. The variable domain in full, with the rest retrieved from reference TRBV19 and TRBJ1-5, is DGGITQSPKYLFRKEGQNVTLSCEQNLNHDAMYWYRQDPGQGLRLIYYSQIVNDFQKGDIAEGYSVSREKKESFPLTVTSAQKNPTAFYLCASSLQGDQPQHFGDGTRLSIL.